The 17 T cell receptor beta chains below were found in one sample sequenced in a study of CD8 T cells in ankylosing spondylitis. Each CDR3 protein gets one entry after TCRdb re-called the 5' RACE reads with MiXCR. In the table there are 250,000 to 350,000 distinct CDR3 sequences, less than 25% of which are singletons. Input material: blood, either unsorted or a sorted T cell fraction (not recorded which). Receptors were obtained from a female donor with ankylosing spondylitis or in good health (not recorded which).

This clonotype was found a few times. The CDR3: CASQRSLANEKLFF. The CDR3 nucleotides read TGTGCCAGCCAGAGGTCACTAGCTAATGAAAAACTGTTTTTT. The gene calls are TRBV28 and TRBJ1-4; D gene unclear. Per germline, CDR1 MDHEN and CDR2 SYDVKM. This CDR3 region has 14 residues. V was cut by 8 bases and J by 3 bases, with 13 bases left in between. Based on the CDR3 plus reference TRBV28 and TRBJ1-4, the full variable domain is DVKVTQSSRYLVKRTGEKVFLECVQDMDHENMFWYRQDPGLGLRLIYFSYDVKMKEKGDIPEGYSVSREKKERFSLILESASTNQTSMYLCASQRSLANEKLFFGSGTQLSVL.

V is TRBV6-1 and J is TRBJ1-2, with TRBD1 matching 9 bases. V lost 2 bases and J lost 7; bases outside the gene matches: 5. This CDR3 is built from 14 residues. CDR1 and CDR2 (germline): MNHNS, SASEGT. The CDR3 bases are TGTGCCAGCAGTGAACTACAGGGGGCGGGTGGCTACACCTTC. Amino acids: CASSELQGAGGYTF.

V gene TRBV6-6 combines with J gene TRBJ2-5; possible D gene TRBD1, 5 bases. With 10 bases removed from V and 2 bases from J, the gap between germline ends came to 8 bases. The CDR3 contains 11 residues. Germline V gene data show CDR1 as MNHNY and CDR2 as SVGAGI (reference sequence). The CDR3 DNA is TGTGCCATCCAGGGACAAGAGACCCAGTACTTC. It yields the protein CAIQGQETQYF.

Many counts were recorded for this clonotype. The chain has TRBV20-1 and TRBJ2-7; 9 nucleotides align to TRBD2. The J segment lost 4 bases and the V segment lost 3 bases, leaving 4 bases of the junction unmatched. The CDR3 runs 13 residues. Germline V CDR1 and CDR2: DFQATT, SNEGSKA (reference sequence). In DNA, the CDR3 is TGCAGTGCTAGCTCCAGCGGGAGGTACGAGCAGTACTTC. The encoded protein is CSASSSGRYEQYF.

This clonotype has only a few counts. The CDR3, as DNA: TGTGCCAGCAGCTGGTGGACAGCCTACAATGAGCAGTTCTTC. It encodes CASSWWTAYNEQFF. The rearrangement joins TRBV5-6 to TRBJ2-1; D possibly corresponds to TRBD1 (6 bases). The CDR3 contains 14 residues. V lost 3 bases and J 2 bases, leaving 9 bases between the germline ends. Per germline, CDR1 SGHDT and CDR2 YYEEEE.

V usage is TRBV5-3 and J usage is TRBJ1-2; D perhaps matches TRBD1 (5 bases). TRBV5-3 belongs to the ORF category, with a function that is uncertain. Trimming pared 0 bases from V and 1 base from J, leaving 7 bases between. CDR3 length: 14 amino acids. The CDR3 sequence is CARSLAGGNYGYTF. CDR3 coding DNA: TGTGCCAGAAGCTTGGCTGGGGGTAACTATGGCTACACCTTC.

CDR3 protein: CASSLLGGVDTQYF. CDR3 DNA: TGTGCCAGCAGCTTATTAGGAGGGGTGGATACGCAGTATTTT. The chain links TRBV11-2 to TRBJ2-3; possibly TRBD2 for D (6 bases). CDR3 length: 14 residues. V lost 2 bases to trimming and J lost 6 bases, with 12 bases between them. Per germline, CDR1 SGHAT and CDR2 FQNNGV.

The CDR3 protein is CASSQGLAYETQYF. Here the CDR3 DNA reads TGCGCCAGCAGCCAAGGACTAGCTTACGAGACCCAGTACTTC. The chain links TRBV4-1 to TRBJ2-5, with TRBD2 matching 7 bases. V lost 1 base to trimming and J lost 5 bases; unmatched junction nucleotides: 4. Per the germline V gene, CDR1 is MGHRA and CDR2 is YSYEKL. This CDR3 has 14 residues.

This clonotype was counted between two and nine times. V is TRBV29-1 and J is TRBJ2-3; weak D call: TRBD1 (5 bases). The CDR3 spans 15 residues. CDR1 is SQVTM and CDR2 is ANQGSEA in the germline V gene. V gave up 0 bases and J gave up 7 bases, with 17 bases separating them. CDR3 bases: TGCAGCGTTGAAGACCCAGGAAAGGGGCCCCATACGCAGTATTTT. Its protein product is CSVEDPGKGPHTQYF.

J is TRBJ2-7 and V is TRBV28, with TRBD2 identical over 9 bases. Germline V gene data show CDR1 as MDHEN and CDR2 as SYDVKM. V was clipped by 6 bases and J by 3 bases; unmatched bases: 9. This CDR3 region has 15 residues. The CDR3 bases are TGTGCCAGCAGGCCATCTAGCGGGAAAGGCTACGAGCAGTACTTC. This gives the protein CASRPSSGKGYEQYF.

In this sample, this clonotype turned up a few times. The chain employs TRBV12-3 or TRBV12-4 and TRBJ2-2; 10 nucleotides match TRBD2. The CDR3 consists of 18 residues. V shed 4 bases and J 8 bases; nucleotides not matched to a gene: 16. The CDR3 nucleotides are TGTGCCAGCAGTTCCTTACCCGGGCTAGCGGGAGTGTTGGGGGAGCTGTTTTTT. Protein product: CASSSLPGLAGVLGELFF.

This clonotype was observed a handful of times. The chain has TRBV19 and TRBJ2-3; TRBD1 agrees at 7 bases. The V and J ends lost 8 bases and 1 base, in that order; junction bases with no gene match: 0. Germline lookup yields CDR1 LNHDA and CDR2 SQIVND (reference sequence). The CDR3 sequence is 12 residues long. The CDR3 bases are TGTGCCAGTGGGACAGGCACAGATACGCAGTATTTT. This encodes CASGTGTDTQYF.

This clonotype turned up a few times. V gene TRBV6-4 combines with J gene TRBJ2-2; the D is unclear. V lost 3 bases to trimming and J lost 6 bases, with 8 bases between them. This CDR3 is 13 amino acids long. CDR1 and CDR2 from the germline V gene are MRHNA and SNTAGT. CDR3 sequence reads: CASSEDSPGELFF. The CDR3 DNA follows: TGTGCCAGCAGTGAAGACTCCCCCGGGGAGCTGTTTTTT.

In DNA form, the CDR3 reads TGTGCCAGCAGCTTAACCCGGACTCCCTGGGGCTACACCTTC. It encodes CASSLTRTPWGYTF. This rearrangement joins TRBV13 to TRBJ1-2; D remains ambiguous. V lost 2 bases, J lost 8 bases, and 15 bases lay in between. Germline assignment: CDR1 PRHDT and CDR2 FYEKMQ (reference sequence). The CDR3 is made up of 14 amino acids.

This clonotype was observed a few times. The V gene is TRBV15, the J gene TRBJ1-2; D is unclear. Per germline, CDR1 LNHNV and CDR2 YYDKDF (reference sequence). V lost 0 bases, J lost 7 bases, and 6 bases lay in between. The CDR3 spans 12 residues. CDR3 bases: TGTGCCACCAGCAGAGATCTCAGTGGCTACACCTTC. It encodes CATSRDLSGYTF.

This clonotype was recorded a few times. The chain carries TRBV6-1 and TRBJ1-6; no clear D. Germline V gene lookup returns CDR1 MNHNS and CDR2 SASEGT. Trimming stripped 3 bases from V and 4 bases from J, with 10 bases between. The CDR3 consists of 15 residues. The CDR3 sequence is CASSEATPYNSPLHF. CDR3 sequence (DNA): TGTGCCAGCAGTGAGGCGACACCGTATAATTCACCCCTCCACTTT.

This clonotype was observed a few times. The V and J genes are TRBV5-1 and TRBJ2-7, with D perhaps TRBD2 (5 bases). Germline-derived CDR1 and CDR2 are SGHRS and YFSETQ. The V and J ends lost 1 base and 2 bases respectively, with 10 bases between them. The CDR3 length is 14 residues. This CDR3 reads CASSLRAEAYEQYF. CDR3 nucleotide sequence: TGCGCCAGCAGCTTGAGAGCGGAGGCCTACGAGCAGTACTTC. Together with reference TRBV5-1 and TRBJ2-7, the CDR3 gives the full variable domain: KAGVTQTPRYLIKTRGQQVTLSCSPISGHRSVSWYQQTPGQGLQFLFEYFSETQRNKGNFPGRFSGRQFSNSRSEMNVSTLELGDSALYLCASSLRAEAYEQYFGPGTRLTVT.